This is a list of T cell receptor beta chains from one sample in a study of cytomegalovirus exposure and HLA in healthy donors. Some clones are missing from TCRdb's copy, which holds only in-frame ones; the method was immunoSEQ multiplex PCR. The table shows over 200,000 clones, with over 75% occurring only once. Input material: PBMCs. These receptors all come from a human donor in good health. CDR3s include the opening cysteine and the closing phenylalanine or tryptophan. The D gene is left open where the match is weak. Rows give clone size only sometimes, using once, few, many, or a class for an expanded clone.

CDR3: CASSVIGGDTEAFF; DNA: TGTGCCAGCAGTGTCATAGGGGGTGACACTGAAGCTTTCTTT; V: TRBV2; J: TRBJ1-1; D: -; size: -
CDR3: CASSLGHEETQYF; DNA: TGTGCCAGCAGCTTGGGGCACGAAGAGACCCAGTACTTC; V: TRBV5-6; J: TRBJ2-5; D: -; size: -
CDR3: CASSLKAGNTEAFF; DNA: TGTGCCAGCAGCTTAAAGGCGGGCAACACTGAAGCTTTCTTT; V: TRBV7-9; J: TRBJ1-1; D: -; size: -
CDR3: CASSSPGQPLYEQYF; DNA: TGTGCCAGTAGTAGCCCGGGACAACCTCTCTACGAGCAGTACTTC; V: TRBV19; J: TRBJ2-7; D: -; size: -
CDR3: CASSPYRGPYEQYF; DNA: TGTGCCAGCAGTCCATACAGGGGGCCCTACGAGCAGTACTTC; V: TRBV6-5; J: TRBJ2-7; D: TRBD1; size: once
CDR3: CASSIAAGDRYEQYF; DNA: TGTGCCAGTAGTATCGCGGCGGGAGATAGGTACGAGCAGTACTTC; V: TRBV19; J: TRBJ2-7; D: TRBD2; size: -
CDR3: CASSPSERRQLFF; DNA: TGTGCCAGCAGCCCCAGTGAGAGGAGACAACTGTTTTTT; V: TRBV5-5; J: TRBJ1-4; D: -; size: -
CDR3: CASSYAGLGETQYF; DNA: TGTGCCAGCAGTTACGCAGGATTGGGTGAGACCCAGTACTTC; V: TRBV27; J: TRBJ2-5; D: -; size: -
CDR3: CASSYTGGKLFF; DNA: TGTGCCAGCAGCTACACCGGAGGAAAACTGTTTTTT; V: TRBV27; J: TRBJ1-4; D: -; size: -
CDR3: CASSQDQRGTYNEQFF; DNA: TGCGCCAGCAGCCAAGATCAGCGGGGGACATACAATGAGCAGTTCTTC; V: TRBV4-3; J: TRBJ2-1; D: TRBD2; size: -
CDR3: CASSFRQDTDTQYF; DNA: TGTGCCAGCAGCTTCCGACAGGACACAGATACGCAGTATTTT; V: TRBV5-4; J: TRBJ2-3; D: -; size: -
CDR3: CASFTTRFLGEQFF; DNA: TGTGCCAGCTTCACCACGCGGTTCCTTGGTGAGCAGTTCTTC; V: TRBV21-1; J: TRBJ2-1; D: -; size: -
CDR3: CASRRYPGQKTYEQYF; DNA: TGTGCCAGCAGACGATACCCGGGACAGAAGACCTACGAGCAGTACTTC; V: TRBV27; J: TRBJ2-7; D: TRBD1; size: -
CDR3: CASSVVGLVGEQFF; DNA: TGTGCCAGCAGCGTGGTGGGACTAGTCGGCGAGCAGTTCTTC; V: TRBV9; J: TRBJ2-1; D: TRBD2; size: -
CDR3: CASSLGTSGSLSNEQFF; DNA: TGTGCCAGCAGCTTAGGGACTAGCGGGAGTTTGAGCAATGAGCAGTTCTTC; V: TRBV7-2; J: TRBJ2-1; D: TRBD2; size: -
CDR3: CASSEETGGNTEAFF; DNA: TGTGCCAGCAGTGAAGAAACAGGGGGGAACACTGAAGCTTTCTTT; V: TRBV2; J: TRBJ1-1; D: TRBD1; size: -
CDR3: CASSVQASGYGYTF; DNA: TGTGCCAGCAGTGTTCAGGCCTCCGGCTATGGCTACACCTTC; V: TRBV2; J: TRBJ1-2; D: -; size: -
CDR3: CATSTEGQGFTPLHF; DNA: TGTGCCACCAGCACTGAGGGACAGGGTTTTACACCCCTCCACTTT; V: TRBV15; J: TRBJ1-6; D: TRBD1; size: -
CDR3: CASSSRDRGNGYGYTF; DNA: TGTGCCAGCAGCTCCCGGGACAGGGGGAACGGGTATGGCTACACCTTC; V: TRBV5-5; J: TRBJ1-2; D: TRBD1; size: -
CDR3: CASGLASRPRNTEALF; DNA: TGTGCTAGCGGCTTAGCTTCGAGACCGCGGAACACTGAAGCTCTCTTT; V: TRBV7-7; J: TRBJ1-1; D: -; size: -
CDR3: CASSPSGRSSYEQYF; DNA: TGTGCCAGCAGCCCTAGCGGGAGGAGCTCCTACGAGCAGTACTTC; V: TRBV9; J: TRBJ2-7; D: TRBD2; size: -
CDR3: CAISEDGQRQYF; DNA: TGTGCCATCAGCGAGGACGGACAGAGGCAGTACTTC; V: TRBV10-3; J: TRBJ2-7; D: -; size: -
CDR3: CAWSVLKAGGPGEQYF; DNA: TGTGCCTGGAGTGTACTGAAGGCGGGAGGGCCGGGGGAGCAGTACTTC; V: TRBV30; J: TRBJ2-5; D: TRBD2; size: -
CDR3: CASSDFRKSTIYF; DNA: TGTGCCAGCAGTGACTTCAGGAAGTCAACCATATATTTT; V: TRBV25-1; J: TRBJ1-3; D: -; size: -
CDR3: CASSLGLADYNEQFF; DNA: TGTGCCAGCAGCCTCGGACTAGCGGATTACAATGAGCAGTTCTTC; V: TRBV11-2; J: TRBJ2-1; D: TRBD2; size: -
CDR3: CASTKGTSGFNNEQFF; DNA: TGTGCCAGCACCAAAGGGACTAGCGGTTTTAACAATGAGCAGTTCTTC; V: TRBV21-1; J: TRBJ2-1; D: -; size: -
CDR3: CASSSSTGSSYEQYF; DNA: TGTGCCAGCAGCTCGTCGACAGGGTCCTCCTACGAGCAGTACTTC; V: TRBV13; J: TRBJ2-7; D: TRBD1; size: -
CDR3: CATSLGTSGSDEQFF; DNA: TGTGCCACCTCACTCGGGACTAGCGGGAGTGATGAGCAGTTCTTC; V: TRBV7-3; J: TRBJ2-1; D: TRBD2; size: -
CDR3: CASRSQWDTQYF; DNA: TGTGCCAGCAGGTCGCAGTGGGATACGCAGTATTTT; V: TRBV2; J: TRBJ2-3; D: -; size: once
CDR3: CASSSDREPEKLFF; DNA: TGTGCCAGCAGCTCGGACAGGGAGCCGGAAAAACTGTTTTTT; V: TRBV7-2; J: TRBJ1-4; D: TRBD1; size: -
CDR3: CASSRGLAHADTQYF; DNA: TGCGCCAGCAGCAGGGGACTAGCGCACGCAGATACGCAGTATTTT; V: TRBV5-1; J: TRBJ2-3; D: TRBD2; size: -
CDR3: CSVDPKGNYGYTF; DNA: TGCAGCGTTGATCCGAAGGGGAACTATGGCTACACCTTC; V: TRBV29-1; J: TRBJ1-2; D: -; size: -
CDR3: CSVEGGDRGAYEQYF; DNA: TGCAGCGTTGAAGGGGGGGACAGGGGAGCCTACGAGCAGTACTTC; V: TRBV29-1; J: TRBJ2-7; D: TRBD1; size: -
CDR3: CSTGSSYEQYF; DNA: TGCAGTACCGGGAGCTCCTACGAGCAGTACTTC; V: TRBV20-1; J: TRBJ2-7; D: -; size: -
CDR3: CASSQDPRGASAQLDTQYF; DNA: TGTGCCAGCAGCCAAGACCCCCGGGGGGCTAGCGCCCAACTAGATACGCAGTATTTT; V: TRBV4-2; J: TRBJ2-3; D: -; size: -
CDR3: CASSHHMKGNYYEQYF; DNA: TGTGCCAGCAGCCACCACATGAAGGGGAATTACTACGAGCAGTACTTC; V: TRBV11-2; J: TRBJ2-7; D: -; size: few
CDR3: CASSLVSGSSYNEQFF; DNA: TGTGCCAGCAGCTTAGTTAGCGGTAGCTCCTACAATGAGCAGTTCTTC; V: TRBV7-3; J: TRBJ2-1; D: -; size: -
CDR3: CASSEGATGNTGELFF; DNA: TGTGCCAGCAGTGAAGGGGCCACAGGGAACACCGGGGAGCTGTTTTTT; V: TRBV2; J: TRBJ2-2; D: -; size: -
CDR3: CASSSTSEPYNEQFF; DNA: TGTGCCAGCAGCTCAACTAGCGAGCCCTACAATGAGCAGTTCTTC; V: TRBV7-3; J: TRBJ2-1; D: TRBD2; size: -
CDR3: CASSLGTGDRQFF; DNA: TGTGCCAGCAGTTTAGGGACAGGGGATCGGCAGTTCTTC; V: TRBV27; J: TRBJ2-1; D: TRBD1; size: -